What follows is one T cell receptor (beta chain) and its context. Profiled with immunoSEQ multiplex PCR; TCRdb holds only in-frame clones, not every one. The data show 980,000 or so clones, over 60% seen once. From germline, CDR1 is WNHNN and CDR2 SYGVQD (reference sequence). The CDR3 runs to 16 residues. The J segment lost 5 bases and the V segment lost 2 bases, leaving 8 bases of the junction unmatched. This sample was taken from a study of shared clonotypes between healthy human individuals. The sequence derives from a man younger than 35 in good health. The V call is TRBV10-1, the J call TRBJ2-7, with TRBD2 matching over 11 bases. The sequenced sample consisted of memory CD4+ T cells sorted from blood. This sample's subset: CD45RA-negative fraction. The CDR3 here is CASSEVSSGRNDEQYF. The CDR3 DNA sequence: TGCGCCAGCAGTGAGGTTTCTAGCGGGAGGAACGACGAGCAGTACTTC.